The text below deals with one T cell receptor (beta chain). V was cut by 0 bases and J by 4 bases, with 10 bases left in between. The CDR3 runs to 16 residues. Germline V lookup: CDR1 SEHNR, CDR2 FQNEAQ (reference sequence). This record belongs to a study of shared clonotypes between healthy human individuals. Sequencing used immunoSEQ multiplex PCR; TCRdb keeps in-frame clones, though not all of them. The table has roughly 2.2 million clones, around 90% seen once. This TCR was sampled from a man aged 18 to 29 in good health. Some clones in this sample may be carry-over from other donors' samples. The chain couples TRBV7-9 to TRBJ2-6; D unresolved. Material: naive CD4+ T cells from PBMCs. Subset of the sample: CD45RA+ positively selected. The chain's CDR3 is CASSLARQLGANVLTF. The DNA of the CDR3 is TGTGCCAGCAGCTTAGCTAGGCAGCTCGGGGCCAACGTCCTGACTTTC.